This T cell receptor beta chain is from a study of blood T cell repertoires in COVID-19. Study context: Acute and convalescent COVID-19 specimens originated in the United States, Italy and Spain.

CDR1 is SGHDN, CDR2 FVKESK, per germline. The CDR3 spans 15 residues. With V trimmed by 4 bases and J by 2 bases, 6 bases remained unmatched. Assay used: immunoSEQ multiplex PCR; TCRdb lists only in-frame clones, some missing. Among 250,000 or so clones, 65% to 90% were seen once, and the ten largest hold over 1.5%. This rearrangement joins TRBV14 to TRBJ2-7; 9 positions match TRBD2. The sample comprised peripheral blood. The source is a man aged 30 to 45 with active or convalescent COVID-19. The CDR3 spells CASSPIGTSTYEQYF. The CDR3 DNA is TGTGCCAGCAGCCCGATAGGGACTAGCACCTACGAGCAGTACTTC.